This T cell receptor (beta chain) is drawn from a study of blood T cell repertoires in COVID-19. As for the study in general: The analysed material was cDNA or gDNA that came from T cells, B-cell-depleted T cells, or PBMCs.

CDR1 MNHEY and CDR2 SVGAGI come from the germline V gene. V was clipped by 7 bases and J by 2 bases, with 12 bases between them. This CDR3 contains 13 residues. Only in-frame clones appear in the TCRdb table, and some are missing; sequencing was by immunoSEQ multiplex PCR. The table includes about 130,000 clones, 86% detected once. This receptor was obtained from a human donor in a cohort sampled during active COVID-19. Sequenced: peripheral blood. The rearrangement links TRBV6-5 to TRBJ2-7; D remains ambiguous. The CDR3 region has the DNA TGTGCCAGCACCACCCCCGGAGCCTACGAGCAGTACTTC. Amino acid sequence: CASTTPGAYEQYF.